These T cell receptor beta chains were read from a single sample in a study of shared clonotypes between healthy human individuals. Repertoires were generated with immunoSEQ multiplex PCR, while TCRdb's copy carries only in-frame clones and drops some. The table records roughly 520,000 clones, around 95% of them present only once. What was sequenced was naive CD4+ T cells sorted from blood. The origin of the receptors is a young woman in good health. The CDR3 runs from the conserved cysteine through the conserved F or W. The D gene is left open where the match is weak. Some rows have no size entry. The others give once, few or many, or a class for an expanded clone.

j_gene | d_gene | v_gene | abundance | CDR3aa | CDR3nt
TRBJ2-7 | TRBD2 | TRBV11-2 | . | CASSLVGLAVSYEQYF | TGTGCCAGCAGCTTAGTGGGACTAGCGGTGTCCTACGAGCAGTACTTC
TRBJ2-1 | TRBD2 | TRBV5-1 | . | CASTRTSGSNEQFF | TGCGCCAGCACGCGGACTAGCGGGAGCAATGAGCAGTTCTTC
TRBJ2-5 | TRBD1 | TRBV19 | . | CASSTLPGQGGETQYF | TGTGCCAGTAGTACGCTTCCGGGACAGGGGGGAGAGACCCAGTACTTC
TRBJ2-7 | . | TRBV19 | . | CASSLRGLVGEQYF | TGTGCCAGTAGTTTAAGGGGGTTAGTGGGCGAGCAGTACTTC
TRBJ2-2 | TRBD2 | TRBV19 | . | CASRHLAGGPGELFF | TGTGCCAGTAGACATCTAGCGGGAGGGCCCGGGGAGCTGTTTTTT
TRBJ2-3 | TRBD1 | TRBV5-6 | . | CASSVHRGDTDTQYF | TGTGCCAGCAGCGTCCACAGGGGGGACACAGATACGCAGTATTTT
TRBJ2-1 | TRBD2 | TRBV4-1 | few | CASSQLGLASNEQFF | TGCGCCAGCAGCCAACTTGGACTAGCGTCTAATGAGCAGTTCTTC
TRBJ2-7 | TRBD2 | TRBV5-1 | once | CASSPEAGVLEQYF | TGCGCCAGCAGCCCCGAAGCGGGAGTGCTCGAGCAGTACTTC
TRBJ2-7 | . | TRBV6-1 | . | CASKNEGGFSYEQYF | TGTGCCAGCAAGAATGAGGGGGGATTCTCCTACGAGCAGTACTTC
TRBJ1-3 | . | TRBV28 | . | CASSLRGFGNTIYF | TGTGCCAGCAGTTTAAGGGGATTTGGAAACACCATATATTTT
TRBJ2-7 | TRBD2 | TRBV7-8 | . | CASSLDCGGLACEQYF | TGTGCCAGCAGCTTAGATTGTGGTGGACTAGCATGCGAGCAGTACTTC
TRBJ2-7 | TRBD1 | TRBV27 | . | CASGQGANEQYF | TGTGCCAGCGGACAGGGAGCCAACGAGCAGTACTTC
TRBJ1-4 | . | TRBV28 | . | CASSLLSEKLFF | TGTGCCAGCAGTTTATTGTCAGAAAAACTGTTTTTT
TRBJ1-2 | . | TRBV5-1 | . | CASSIGGYGYTF | TGCGCCAGCAGCATAGGGGGTTATGGCTACACCTTC
TRBJ1-1 | . | TRBV5-1 | . | CASSPTAPNTEAFF | TGCGCCAGCAGCCCGACAGCCCCGAACACTGAAGCTTTCTTT
TRBJ2-7 | . | TRBV1 | . | CTSSQDIGSSYEQYF | TGCACCAGCAGCCAAGATATAGGGAGCTCCTACGAGCAGTACTTC
TRBJ2-3 | TRBD2 | TRBV19 | . | CASSIRLAGLTDTQYF | TGTGCCAGTAGTATACGCCTAGCGGGACTCACAGATACGCAGTATTTT
TRBJ2-7 | TRBD2 | TRBV28 | . | CASSSGTSGRGEQYF | TGTGCCAGCAGTTCCGGGACTAGCGGGAGGGGCGAGCAGTACTTC
TRBJ2-1 | . | TRBV11-2 | once | CASSAPNEQFF | TGTGCCAGCAGCGCCCCAAATGAGCAGTTCTTC
TRBJ2-5 | TRBD1 | TRBV10-1 | once | CASSSGQGGETQYF | TGCGCCAGCAGTTCGGGACAGGGTGGAGAGACCCAGTACTTC
TRBJ2-4 | . | TRBV6-5 | . | CASSFSTALAKNIQYF | TGTGCCAGCAGTTTCTCGACAGCCTTAGCCAAAAACATTCAGTACTTC
TRBJ1-3 | . | TRBV10-1 | . | CASSRNIGNTIYF | TGCGCCAGCAGTAGAAACATTGGAAACACCATATATTTT
TRBJ1-4 | . | TRBV29-1 | few | CSVEGQVLEKLFF | TGCAGCGTTGAAGGACAGGTTCTTGAAAAACTGTTTTTT
TRBJ2-6 | . | TRBV21-1 | . | CASSNLEGALFSNVLTF | TGTGCCAGCAGCAATTTAGAGGGGGCGCTTTTCTCAAACGTCCTGACTTTC
TRBJ1-2 | . | TRBV28 | . | CASSFEAPKRGYTF | TGTGCCAGCAGTTTTGAAGCCCCCAAGCGCGGCTACACCTTC
TRBJ2-2 | TRBD2 | TRBV19 | once | CASNLGAGGTGRELFF | TGTGCCAGTAACCTCGGAGCGGGAGGTACAGGCCGGGAGCTGTTTTTT
TRBJ2-7 | TRBD1 | TRBV15 | . | CATSRDRGRDRGYEQYF | TGTGCCACCAGCAGAGATCGGGGTAGAGACAGGGGCTACGAGCAGTACTTC
TRBJ2-1 | . | TRBV18 | . | CASSPRQGIYNEQFF | TGTGCCAGCTCACCACGGCAGGGGATTTACAATGAGCAGTTCTTC
TRBJ2-7 | TRBD1 | TRBV5-1 | once | CASSYTGGFSYEQYF | TGCGCCAGCAGCTATACAGGGGGATTCTCCTACGAGCAGTACTTC
TRBJ1-3 | . | TRBV28 | few | CASSLWSPGISGNTIYF | TGTGCCAGCAGTTTATGGTCTCCTGGGATCTCTGGAAACACCATATATTTT
TRBJ2-5 | . | TRBV30 | . | CAWGFLQETQYF | TGTGCCTGGGGTTTTCTCCAAGAGACCCAGTACTTC
TRBJ2-7 | . | TRBV27 | . | CATKDRSTSYEQYF | TGTGCCACCAAAGACAGGTCAACCTCCTACGAGCAGTACTTC
TRBJ2-4 | . | TRBV18 | . | CASSPDSPKNIQYF | TGTGCCAGCTCACCGGACTCGCCCAAAAACATTCAGTACTTC
TRBJ2-5 | TRBD2 | TRBV5-4 | . | CASSLSSGRETQYF | TGTGCCAGCAGCTTGAGTAGCGGGAGGGAGACCCAGTACTTC
TRBJ2-7 | . | TRBV6-1 | . | CASSKRPQDEQYF | TGTGCCAGCAGCAAAAGGCCGCAGGACGAGCAGTACTTC
TRBJ2-7 | . | TRBV9 | . | CASSPGDTAYEQYF | TGTGCCAGCAGCCCCGGGGACACCGCCTACGAGCAGTACTTC
TRBJ1-4 | . | TRBV18 | . | CASSTVGSEKLFF | TGTGCCAGCTCGACCGTCGGGTCTGAAAAACTGTTTTTT
TRBJ2-1 | . | TRBV18 | . | CASSPPGVGGEQFF | TGTGCCAGCTCACCCCCGGGGGTAGGGGGTGAGCAGTTCTTC
TRBJ2-7 | TRBD2 | TRBV27 | . | CASSPRGTSVTYEQYF | TGTGCCAGCAGCCCTCGGGGGACTAGTGTCACCTACGAGCAGTACTTC
TRBJ2-7 | TRBD2 | TRBV28 | . | CASSIPGTRTYEQYF | TGTGCCAGCAGCATCCCCGGGACTAGAACCTACGAGCAGTACTTC
TRBJ1-1 | . | TRBV5-4 | . | CASSFGLSGTEAFF | TGTGCCAGCAGCTTTGGACTAAGTGGGACTGAAGCTTTCTTT
TRBJ2-1 | TRBD2 | TRBV27 | . | CASSQRPGLAGFNEQFF | TGTGCCAGCAGTCAGCGACCGGGACTAGCGGGATTCAATGAGCAGTTCTTC
TRBJ1-2 | . | TRBV28 | . | CASSLSGYGYTF | TGTGCCAGCAGTTTGTCGGGCTATGGCTACACCTTC
TRBJ2-2 | . | TRBV5-1 | . | CASTLQGNTGELFF | TGCGCCAGCACCCTCCAGGGGAACACCGGGGAGCTGTTTTTT
TRBJ1-1 | . | TRBV5-4 | . | CASSLEGRNTEAFF | TGTGCCAGCAGCTTGGAAGGGCGAAACACTGAAGCTTTCTTT
TRBJ2-7 | . | TRBV9 | once | CASSAQLVSGEQYF | TGTGCCAGCAGCGCTCAACTAGTGTCGGGCGAGCAGTACTTC
TRBJ2-7 | . | TRBV28 | . | CAITPEGRTYEQYF | TGTGCCATCACCCCGGAGGGCAGGACCTACGAGCAGTACTTC
TRBJ2-7 | TRBD1 | TRBV7-9 | once | CASSSTSGTGDPEQYF | TGTGCCAGCAGCTCCACCTCCGGGACAGGGGATCCCGAGCAGTACTTC
TRBJ1-6 | . | TRBV30 | . | CAWSVSDNSPLHF | TGTGCCTGGAGTGTATCAGATAATTCACCCCTCCACTTT
TRBJ2-1 | TRBD2 | TRBV4-1 | . | CASSHPPPGGLAGAHEQFF | TGCGCCAGCAGCCATCCACCCCCAGGGGGACTAGCGGGAGCTCACGAGCAGTTCTTC
TRBJ1-3 | . | TRBV13 | . | CASSLTRSGNTIYF | TGTGCCAGCAGCTTAACCCGCTCTGGAAACACCATATATTTT
TRBJ1-3 | . | TRBV19 | . | CASTATAGNTIYF | TGTGCCAGTACGGCCACAGCTGGAAACACCATATATTTT
TRBJ2-7 | . | TRBV25-1 | . | CASSGPRGYEQYF | TGTGCCAGCAGTGGGCCCAGGGGTTACGAGCAGTACTTC